This T cell receptor (beta chain) was profiled in a study of blood T cell repertoires in COVID-19. The method was immunoSEQ multiplex PCR; TCRdb's version includes in-frame clones alone and lacks a portion of them. The repertoire holds 100,000 to 150,000 clones, with 88% as singletons. This clone came up once. Germline V gives CDR1 MGHRA, CDR2 YSYEKL. Unmatched junction bases numbered 7, after V lost 4 bases and J lost 3 bases. The CDR3 sequence is 16 residues long. Source material: peripheral blood. This sequence was found in a human donor in a cohort sampled during active COVID-19. The V gene is TRBV4-1, the J gene TRBJ2-3; TRBD2 matches 10 bases. CDR3 protein: CASSPYSSGGTDTQYF. For the CDR3, the DNA is TGCGCCAGCAGCCCCTACTCTAGCGGGGGTACAGATACGCAGTATTTT.